The TCR beta chain under discussion was sequenced for a study of cytomegalovirus exposure and HLA in healthy donors. About the study: Membership in the Caucasian-associated ancestry cluster was found for about four fifths of a few hundred genotyped donors. Findings and caveats of the study: Later analysis identified a missense DCLRE1C variant that was linked to TCR beta V- and J-gene trimming.

On this clone itself: Its antigen is currently unknown.

60 Vbeta and 13 Jbeta primers were used in PCR. Profiled with immunoSEQ multiplex PCR; TCRdb holds only in-frame clones, not every one. This table holds roughly 120,000 clones, about 84% found once. The origin of this receptor is a man in his forties in good health and CMV-seronegative. Sequenced input: PBMCs.

CDR3 DNA: TGTGCCAGCAGCGTAGGAGGGTGGACTGAAGCTTTCTTT. Protein: CASSVGGWTEAFF. This chain joins TRBV9 and TRBJ1-1; D is unresolved. The CDR3 totals 13 residues. Germline-derived CDR1 and CDR2 are SGDLS and YYNGEE. V was pared by 0 bases and J by 5 bases, with 8 bases between.